The present entry profiles one T cell receptor beta chain with its context. What it recognizes is unknown. The sample comes from a study of OX40 agonist ivuxolimab in advanced cancers. Overall study context: At doses from 0.01 to 10 mg/kg, patients were given intravenous ivuxolimab every 2 weeks. A diagnosis of hepatocellular carcinoma, melanoma, renal cell or head and neck cancer was present in dose-escalation patients. General observations from the study: Among the lowest peripheral clonal expansion occurred in 0.1-3.0 mg/kg partial responders. CD4+ and CD8+ T cells in blood underwent clonal expansion by week 6 at 0.1 to 3.0 mg/kg.

The CDR3 is 12 residues long. Deletions cut 4 bases from V and 6 bases from J, with 10 bases between. Germline CDR1 is SEHNR and CDR2 is FQNEAQ (reference sequence). This table comes from immunoSEQ multiplex PCR, and its TCRdb copy is limited to in-frame clones, with some not included. Here the sample spans more than 25,000 clones, 60% to 75% being singletons. This chain links TRBV7-9 with TRBJ2-7; no clear D. The receptor was isolated from an adult with an advanced solid tumor such as melanoma, head and neck, liver or kidney cancer. Sequences were derived from CD4+ or CD8+ T cells sorted from blood, sampled in a trial of the OX40 agonist ivuxolimab. Written as DNA, the CDR3 is TGTGCCAGCAGCTATAGGAGTGGCGAGCAGTACGTC. Residues: CASSYRSGEQYV.